This T cell receptor (beta chain) was captured in a study of human T cells and chemical hapten exposure. As for the study in general: TCR yields differed between samples (mainly from small differences in pooled library volume). Study observations and caveats: TCRs above 1 in 1000 frequency did not change with DPC sensitization.

Worth noting for this clonotype: The antigen is unknown.

Deletions cut 0 bases from V and 1 base from J, with 9 bases between. Germline assignment: CDR1 MNHEY and CDR2 SVGAGI. There are 15 residues in the CDR3. Specified time point: healthy volunteer bleed at 6 weeks. The template was total RNA from unfractionated whole blood. Attachment of unique molecular identifiers to individual cDNA molecules was performed in the library. In the authors' methods: Samples contained a median of approximately 100,000 TCRs, with a range of roughly 20,000 to 750,000. TCRdb re-derived calls from the RACE reads in MiXCR, one entry per CDR3 protein. The V and J calls were determined by TCRdb, not by the authors. This table holds fewer than 40,000 distinct CDR3 sequences, roughly 5% found once.

The origin of this receptor is a human donor in good health. Some clones in this sample may be carry-over from other donors' samples. The chain uses TRBV6-5 and TRBJ1-1; D not certain. The material sequenced was whole blood. CDR3 nucleotide sequence: TGTGCCAGCAGTTACTCGACTACCAGGAACACTGAAGCTTTCTTT. Amino acids: CASSYSTTRNTEAFF.